The 24 T cell receptor beta chains reported below all come from one sample, sequenced in a study of immune evolution from preneoplasia to lung adenocarcinoma. The method was immunoSEQ multiplex PCR; TCRdb's version includes in-frame clones alone and lacks a portion of them. The sample carries some 6,000 clones, 70% to 75% recorded once. Sequences were obtained from FFPE lung adenocarcinoma in situ tissue. Receptors were obtained from a person aged 55-79 years with lung adenocarcinoma.

The rearrangement links TRBV9 to TRBJ1-6; TRBD1 matches 7 bases. This CDR3 is built from 15 residues. Unmatched junction bases numbered 8, after V lost 4 bases and J lost 7 bases. The germline gives CDR1 SGDLS, CDR2 YYNGEE. CDR3 in DNA: TGTGCCAGCAGCCCCCGACAGGGAGGGAATTCACCCCTCCACTTT. Amino acid sequence: CASSPRQGGNSPLHF.

J is TRBJ1-1 and V is TRBV6-1, with D unresolved. The germline V gene encodes CDR1 MNHNS and CDR2 SASEGT. CDR3 length equals 13 residues. Trimming removed 8 bases from V and 2 bases from J, with 12 bases in between. The CDR3 nucleotides read TGTGCCAGCCCTGGTTGGGATAACACTGAAGCTTTCTTT. This gives the protein CASPGWDNTEAFF.

In this sample, this clone turned up a few times. V usage is TRBV30 and J usage is TRBJ1-1; a weak D match, TRBD1 (5 bases). Germline assignment: CDR1 GTSNPN and CDR2 SVGIG (reference sequence). Trimming removed 4 bases at V and 4 bases at J, with 10 bases between. The length of the CDR3 is 12 residues. The CDR3 bases are TGTGCCTGGACCCCCAGGGTCACTGAAGCTTTCTTT. Its protein is CAWTPRVTEAFF.

The chain employs TRBV15 and TRBJ1-5; 8 nucleotides match TRBD1. V dropped 3 bases and J dropped 4; count of bases not matched to a gene: 8. CDR1 and CDR2 (germline): LNHNV, YYDKDF (reference sequence). The CDR3 loop spans 16 amino acids. In DNA, the CDR3 is TGTGCCACCAGCAGGGGAGACAGGGGCTATAATCAGCCCCAGCATTTT. Translation gives CATSRGDRGYNQPQHF.

This clone was recorded a few times. The rearrangement links TRBV20-1 to TRBJ2-3, with D unclear. Germline V gene sequence: CDR1 DFQATT, CDR2 SNEGSKA (reference sequence). The germline V and J ends were trimmed by 0 bases and 6 bases, with 4 bases remaining between them. CDR3 length equals 11 residues. CDR3 region: CSAREQDTQYF. DNA for the CDR3: TGCAGTGCTAGAGAACAGGATACGCAGTATTTT.

Remarks on this clone: The junction does not match germline at one end; this may be a read error. Distinct nucleotide sequences in the sample also encode this CDR3. This sequence joins TRBV4-3 and TRBJ2-2; 8 positions match TRBD2. CDR1 is LGHNA and CDR2 is YSLEER in the germline V gene. The CDR3 has 20 residues. As DNA, the CDR3 is TGCGCCAGCAGTCAAGAAGGTTGGGGACTAGAAGAGTACAACACCGGGGAGCTGTTTTTT. This sequence encodes CASSQEGWGLEEYNTGELFF.

A single count supports this clone. This chain links TRBV7-2 with TRBJ1-6, with TRBD1 matching 7 bases. V gave up 4 bases and J gave up 5 bases; unmatched junction bases: 8. CDR1 is SGHTA and CDR2 is FQGNSA in the germline V gene. CDR3 size: 16 residues. The CDR3 coding sequence is TGTGCCAGCAGCTCCGCCGGGACAGCCAATAATTCACCCCTCCACTTT. It specifies CASSSAGTANNSPLHF.

V usage is TRBV5-4 and J usage is TRBJ2-7; TRBD1 agrees at 7 bases. This CDR3 is 15 amino acids long. Germline CDR1 SGHNT, CDR2 YYREEE (reference sequence). V lost 4 bases to trimming and J lost 0 bases; unmatched junction nucleotides: 7. DNA of the CDR3: TGTGCCAGCAGCGAGAGACAGGGATTCTCCTACGAGCAGTACTTC. It translates to CASSERQGFSYEQYF.

J is TRBJ1-5 and V is TRBV10-1, with 8 bases fitting TRBD1. This CDR3 spans 12 amino acids. Trimming removed 9 bases from V and 7 bases from J; junction bases left unmatched: 5. Germline V gene lookup returns CDR1 WNHNN and CDR2 SYGVQD (reference sequence). CDR3 bases: TGCGCCAGAAGGACAGGGTCGCAGCCCCAGCATTTT. As protein: CARRTGSQPQHF.

This clone is judged large. This chain connects TRBV7-6 to TRBJ2-1; D might be TRBD1 (5 bases). The CDR3 totals 12 residues. Germline CDR1 reads SGHVS; CDR2 reads FNYEAQ. The V end was cut by 5 bases, the J end by 5 bases, with 7 bases between. CDR3 sequence (DNA): TGTGCCAGCAGCGGGGCCGACAATGAGCAGTTCTTC. This encodes CASSGADNEQFF.

The chain recombines TRBV7-9 with TRBJ1-6, with no clear D. With 2 bases removed from V and 14 bases from J, the gap between germline ends came to 13 bases. The germline CDR1 and CDR2 sequences are SEHNR and FQNEAQ (reference sequence). The CDR3 loop spans 13 amino acids. The DNA for the CDR3 is TGTGCCAGCAGCTTATGGGGTACTTCCACCCTCCACTTT. Protein: CASSLWGTSTLHF. Together with reference TRBV7-9 and TRBJ1-6, the CDR3 gives the full variable domain: DTGVSQNPRHKITKRGQNVTFRCDPISEHNRLYWYRQTLGQGPEFLTYFQNEAQLEKSRLLSDRFSAERPKGSFSTLEIQRTEQGDSAMYLCASSLWGTSTLHFGNGTRLTVT.

A few counts support this clone. The chain has TRBV9 and TRBJ2-7; tentatively, D is TRBD1 or TRBD2 (5 bases each). Germline V gene data show CDR1 as SGDLS and CDR2 as YYNGEE. V was shortened by 0 bases and J by 2 bases, with 9 bases between the two germline ends. The CDR3 sequence is 14 residues long. CDR3 DNA sequence: TGTGCCAGCAGCGTAGGAGGGGTCCCCTACGAGCAGTACTTC. Protein: CASSVGGVPYEQYF.

This chain connects TRBV6-5 to TRBJ2-7; 7 bases fit TRBD2. The V segment lost 0 bases and the J segment 2 bases; nucleotides outside the gene matches: 4. CDR3 size: 15 residues. The germline V gene has CDR1 MNHEY and CDR2 SVGAGI. The DNA of the CDR3 is TGTGCCAGCAGTTACTCGAGCGGGACCGCCTACGAGCAGTACTTC. Amino acids: CASSYSSGTAYEQYF.

The chain combines TRBV6-6 with TRBJ1-5; a weak D match, TRBD1 (6 bases). CDR3 size: 14 residues. V shed 7 bases and J shed 2 bases, with 12 bases lying between them. Germline loops: CDR1 MNHNY, CDR2 SVGAGI (reference sequence). CDR3 DNA: TGTGCCAGCATACCGCCAGGGGGCAATCAGCCCCAGCATTTT. As protein: CASIPPGGNQPQHF.

V usage is TRBV6-4 and J usage is TRBJ2-1; D assignment may be TRBD1 or TRBD2 (5 bases each). The ends were cut back, 3 bases at V and 14 bases at J, with 11 bases in the middle. The CDR3 has 11 residues. The germline V gene encodes CDR1 MRHNA and CDR2 SNTAGT. CDR3 protein: CASSEGVGEFF. The CDR3 bases are TGTGCCAGCAGTGAGGGGGTAGGGGAGTTCTTC.

Only one count was recorded for this clone. The gene calls are TRBV30 and TRBJ1-4, with D hard to call. Trimming left V 3 bases short and J 0 bases short, with 11 bases between. The CDR3 runs 15 residues. Germline V lookup: CDR1 GTSNPN, CDR2 SVGIG (reference sequence). CDR3 protein: CAWRPDGATNEKLFF. The CDR3 nucleotides read TGTGCCTGGAGACCCGACGGTGCAACTAATGAAAAACTGTTTTTT.

This chain links TRBV28 with TRBJ2-7; 7 nucleotides line up with TRBD2. The CDR3 length is 14 residues. Germline trimming cut 2 bases from V and 3 bases from J; bases unmatched to any gene: 4. Germline CDR1 MDHEN, CDR2 SYDVKM. Here the CDR3 DNA reads TGTGCCAGCAGTTTAGCGGGGGAACACTACGAGCAGTACTTC. This encodes CASSLAGEHYEQYF.

This chain uses TRBV30 with TRBJ2-1; D is uncertain. Germline V gene lookup returns CDR1 GTSNPN and CDR2 SVGIG (reference sequence). This CDR3 has 12 residues. Trimming removed 5 bases at V and 6 bases at J, with 11 bases between. The CDR3: CAWGEQANEQFF. The CDR3 region has the DNA TGTGCCTGGGGGGAACAAGCCAATGAGCAGTTCTTC.

The rearrangement uses TRBV28 and TRBJ1-5; D might be TRBD1 (5 bases). Looked up from germline, CDR1 is MDHEN and CDR2 is SYDVKM. The germline V and J ends were trimmed by 3 bases and 16 bases, with 16 bases remaining between them. The CDR3 extends over 12 amino acids. The chain's CDR3 is CASSLTGDGCHF. The CDR3 DNA follows: TGTGCCAGCAGTTTGACCGGGGACGGTTGTCATTTT.

The V call is TRBV6-5, the J call TRBJ2-7, with D possibly TRBD2 on 6 matching bases. Germline values: CDR1 MNHEY, CDR2 SVGAGI. The V end was cut by 0 bases, the J end by 4 bases, with 16 bases between. The CDR3 loop spans 16 amino acids. CDR3 protein: CASSYSTGVMPYEQYF. The DNA for the CDR3 is TGTGCCAGCAGTTACTCGACGGGGGTTATGCCATACGAGCAGTACTTC.

V and J are TRBV29-1 and TRBJ2-7; tentatively, D is TRBD1 (6 bases). Germline V gives CDR1 SQVTM, CDR2 ANQGSEA. CDR3 length: 14 residues. V lost 1 base to trimming and J lost 2 bases, with 12 bases between them. The CDR3 here is CSVEVLAGAYEQYF. CDR3 in DNA: TGCAGCGTTGAAGTCTTGGCAGGGGCCTACGAGCAGTACTTC.

This clone has a single count. This sequence joins TRBV7-8 and TRBJ1-2; 7 bases match TRBD1. Trimming cost V 5 bases and J 8 bases; bases outside gene matches: 8. Germline values: CDR1 SGHVS, CDR2 FQNEAQ. The CDR3 sequence is 13 residues long. DNA of the CDR3: TGTGCCAGCAGCAACCAGACAGGGCCCGGCTACACCTTC. Protein: CASSNQTGPGYTF.

This clone was detected a few times. CDR3 protein: CASSRTSGGVPETQYF. As DNA, the CDR3 is TGTGCCAGCAGTCGGACTAGCGGGGGGGTTCCAGAGACCCAGTACTTC. This rearrangement joins TRBV7-3 to TRBJ2-5; 15 nucleotides agree with TRBD2. The CDR3 extends over 16 amino acids. The germline V gene encodes CDR1 SGHTA and CDR2 FQGTGA. Trimming removed 6 bases from V and 4 bases from J; junction bases left unmatched: 6.

J is TRBJ2-3 and V is TRBV7-3; 12 bases map to TRBD2. Germline V gene sequence: CDR1 SGHTA, CDR2 FQGTGA. The CDR3 runs 15 residues. With 5 bases clipped from V and 4 bases from J, the junction kept 4 bases outside the gene matches. The CDR3 DNA sequence: TGTGCCAGCAGCCTAGCGGGGGGGCCCGCAGATACGCAGTATTTT. Its translation is CASSLAGGPADTQYF.